This T cell receptor (beta chain) was observed in a study of shared clonotypes between healthy human individuals. Findings and caveats of the study: Of the naive CD4 clonotypes, around 4.9% were shared across several donors.

Trimming left V 3 bases short and J 5 bases short, with 14 bases between. Per the germline V gene, CDR1 is MDHEN and CDR2 is SYDVKM. This CDR3 has 15 residues. For this clone: Its cognate antigen is unknown.

This was a deep-level run. Over several immunoSEQ plates, each subset's genomic DNA was distributed in even portions. Replicate PCRs for sorted subsets used around 190 ng DNA; this equaled 33,000 or so T cell genomes. Profiling relied on immunoSEQ multiplex PCR, and the TCRdb table lists in-frame clones only, not all of them. The sample shows about 1.5 million clones, 98% of them seen only once. The specimen was naive CD4+ T cells sorted from blood. Subset defined: CD45RA+ positively selected. V is TRBV28 and J is TRBJ1-5, with D possibly being TRBD1 (5 bases). This TCR was sampled from a man between 25 and 39 years old in good health. The CDR3 nucleotides read TGTGCCAGCAGTTTGGGACCAGGGAGACATCAGCCCCAGCATTTT. Amino acids: CASSLGPGRHQPQHF.